The rows below give T cell receptor beta chains drawn from one sample of a study of cytomegalovirus exposure and HLA in healthy donors. This table comes from immunoSEQ multiplex PCR, and its TCRdb copy is limited to in-frame clones, with some not included. Here the sample spans 160,000 or so clones, 80% being singletons. The sample comprised PBMCs. These receptors were collected from a woman aged 45 to 65 in good health and CMV-seronegative. CDR3s include the opening cysteine and the closing phenylalanine or tryptophan. A D gene is named only where the DNA matches it firmly. Some rows mark clone size as missing; the rest say once, few, many or name a class of expanded clone.

size,D,J,V,CDR3,DNA
NA,NA,TRBJ1-5,TRBV11-2,CASSSNPGGNQPQHF,TGTGCCAGCAGCTCCAACCCAGGGGGCAATCAGCCCCAGCATTTT
NA,NA,TRBJ1-4,TRBV28,CASSPYASLSKVRYEKLFF,TGTGCCAGCAGTCCCTACGCTAGCCTAAGCAAAGTTCGATATGAAAAACTGTTTTTT
NA,TRBD1,TRBJ1-3,TRBV4-1,CASSQGTGGRAGNTIYF,TGCGCCAGCAGCCAAGGGACAGGGGGCCGAGCTGGAAACACCATATATTTT
NA,TRBD1,TRBJ2-1,TRBV7-8,CASSYDRGSYNEQFF,TGTGCCAGCAGCTACGACAGGGGCTCCTACAATGAGCAGTTCTTC
NA,TRBD1,TRBJ1-1,TRBV5-5,CASSLTGANTEAFF,TGTGCCAGCAGCTTGACAGGGGCGAACACTGAAGCTTTCTTT
NA,TRBD1,TRBJ2-1,TRBV28,CASKIRGRDEQFF,TGTGCCAGCAAAATCAGGGGGCGCGATGAGCAGTTCTTC
NA,TRBD1,TRBJ1-6,TRBV7-9,CASSPPYGDRGWNSPLHF,TGTGCCAGCAGCCCCCCATACGGGGACAGAGGGTGGAATTCACCCCTCCACTTT
NA,NA,TRBJ2-5,TRBV5-1,CASSLGLAAETQYF,TGCGCCAGCAGCTTGGGGTTAGCCGCGGAGACCCAGTACTTC
once,NA,TRBJ1-1,TRBV18,CASSPTGMNTEAFF,TGTGCCAGCTCACCAACAGGCATGAACACTGAAGCTTTCTTT
NA,NA,TRBJ2-2,TRBV15,CATSRDGRTANTGELFF,TGTGCCACCAGCAGAGATGGGAGGACGGCGAACACCGGGGAGCTGTTTTTT
NA,TRBD1,TRBJ2-1,TRBV6-6,CASSGDRARNEQFF,TGTGCCAGCAGCGGGGACAGGGCGCGTAATGAGCAGTTCTTC
NA,NA,TRBJ1-6,TRBV7-2,CASSLDVGRPLSPLHF,TGTGCCAGCAGCTTAGATGTCGGCAGGCCGCTTTCACCCCTCCACTTT
NA,TRBD1,TRBJ1-2,TRBV7-2,CASSPATGARGYTF,TGTGCCAGCAGTCCTGCGACAGGGGCGAGAGGCTACACCTTC
NA,TRBD1,TRBJ1-2,TRBV18,CASSPGQAANYGYTF,TGTGCCAGCTCACCGGGACAGGCGGCAAATTATGGCTACACCTTC
NA,TRBD2,TRBJ2-7,TRBV19,CASRPGGSSYEQYF,TGTGCCAGTAGGCCCGGCGGGAGCTCCTACGAGCAGTACTTC
NA,TRBD1,TRBJ2-7,TRBV7-3,CASGNIRGPTGEREQYF,TGTGCCAGCGGCAACATCAGGGGCCCGACAGGGGAGCGCGAGCAGTACTTC
NA,NA,TRBJ1-2,TRBV30,CAWSVQDPTYGYTF,TGTGCCTGGAGTGTACAGGATCCCACGTATGGCTACACCTTC
NA,NA,TRBJ1-1,TRBV29-1,CSVEPNTEAFF,TGCAGCGTTGAACCAAACACTGAAGCTTTCTTT
NA,NA,TRBJ2-1,TRBV11-3,CASSPFRGSYNEQFF,TGTGCCAGCAGCCCCTTCAGGGGATCCTACAATGAGCAGTTCTTC
NA,NA,TRBJ2-3,TRBV4-3,CASSQEGLEARPDTQYF,TGCGCCAGCAGCCAAGAGGGGTTGGAGGCCCGCCCAGATACGCAGTATTTT
NA,TRBD2,TRBJ2-1,TRBV6-4,CASSDLGLAGGFFF,TGTGCCAGCAGTGACTTGGGACTAGCGGGGGGTTTTTTCTTC
NA,TRBD1,TRBJ1-5,TRBV5-6,CASSWGQAQPQHF,TGTGCCAGCAGCTGGGGACAGGCTCAGCCCCAGCATTTT
NA,NA,TRBJ2-7,TRBV5-1,CASSTGAAGMGEQYF,TGCGCCAGCAGCACTGGCGCAGCGGGTATGGGGGAGCAGTACTTC
NA,NA,TRBJ1-1,TRBV7-3,CASSLMRQLNTEAFF,TGTGCCAGCAGCTTAATGAGACAATTGAACACTGAAGCTTTCTTT
NA,TRBD1,TRBJ2-2,TRBV5-1,CASSGQDTGELFF,TGCGCCAGCAGCGGACAGGACACCGGGGAGCTGTTTTTT
NA,TRBD1,TRBJ1-2,TRBV11-3,CASSLPHGTGWYGYTF,TGTGCCAGCAGCTTACCGCACGGGACAGGGTGGTATGGCTACACCTTC
NA,TRBD1,TRBJ1-1,TRBV19,CASSAETGGLNTEAFF,TGTGCCAGTAGTGCCGAGACAGGGGGCCTGAACACTGAAGCTTTCTTT
NA,TRBD2,TRBJ2-1,TRBV20-1,CSARLAGYRFF,TGCAGTGCTAGACTAGCGGGGTATCGGTTCTTC
NA,NA,TRBJ2-5,TRBV9,CASSVTGMKETQYF,TGTGCCAGCAGCGTGACAGGAATGAAAGAGACCCAGTACTTC
NA,TRBD2,TRBJ2-5,TRBV18,CASSPGLGETQYF,TGTGCCAGCTCACCGGGACTAGGAGAGACCCAGTACTTC
NA,NA,TRBJ2-7,TRBV6-5,CASTRLELAPYEQYF,TGTGCCAGCACCCGTCTGGAACTAGCTCCCTACGAGCAGTACTTC
few,TRBD1,TRBJ1-2,TRBV28,CASSPRGQGYGYTF,TGTGCCAGCAGTCCCAGGGGGCAAGGCTATGGCTACACCTTC
NA,NA,TRBJ2-1,TRBV10-3,CAISETRGGNNEQFF,TGTGCCATCAGCGAAACTAGGGGGGGAAACAATGAGCAGTTCTTC
NA,NA,TRBJ2-7,TRBV19,CASSKGRQVTYVEQYF,TGTGCCAGTAGTAAAGGGAGACAAGTCACATACGTCGAGCAGTACTTC
NA,TRBD1,TRBJ2-5,TRBV19,CASSRDRAQETQYF,TGTGCCAGTAGTCGAGACAGGGCTCAAGAGACCCAGTACTTC
once,NA,TRBJ1-4,TRBV27,CASRYRDEKLFF,TGTGCCAGCAGATACAGGGACGAAAAACTGTTTTTT
NA,TRBD2,TRBJ2-1,TRBV5-1,CASNSLGSGTTYEQFF,TGCGCCAGCAACAGCTTGGGCAGCGGGACCACATATGAGCAGTTCTTC
NA,NA,TRBJ2-2,TRBV6-5,CASSYSYGGRTGELFF,TGTGCCAGCAGTTACTCATACGGAGGACGCACCGGGGAGCTGTTTTTT
NA,TRBD1,TRBJ2-5,TRBV19,CASRSPGQGGETQYF,TGTGCCAGTAGATCCCCGGGACAGGGGGGTGAGACCCAGTACTTC
NA,NA,TRBJ2-3,TRBV27,CASSMGLRGITDTQYF,TGTGCCAGCAGTATGGGATTACGGGGAATCACAGATACGCAGTATTTT